This TCR beta chain was sequenced during a study of T cell responses to AZD1222 COVID-19 vaccine. The V and J ends lost 5 bases and 4 bases, in that order; junction bases with no gene match: 17. The CDR3 has 19 amino acids. Germline assignment: CDR1 PRHDT and CDR2 FYEKMQ (reference sequence). TCRdb's table, derived via immunoSEQ multiplex PCR, lists solely in-frame clones and lacks some. The data hold about 120,000 clones, with 91% observed a single time. J is TRBJ1-2 and V is TRBV13; 12 bases match TRBD1. The sample consisted of peripheral blood, taken on day 0 of AZD1222 vaccination. This clonotype was obtained from an adult in good health. CDR3 nucleotides: TGTGCCAGCAGCCAAAGAGTCCGGGACAGGGGGCGAGGTAGCTATGGCTACACCTTC. Amino acids: CASSQRVRDRGRGSYGYTF.